This T cell receptor beta chain was sequenced in a study of T cells after yellow fever vaccination (dated 2019 in TCRdb). Concerning the study at large: The SMART-Seq v4 Ultra Low Input RNA kit was used to prepare libraries from fractions with low cell numbers. To track T-cell clones before and after primary and booster YFV17D yellow fever vaccination, bulk TCR alpha and beta repertoires were sequenced longitudinally. Two healthy male donors made up the cohort, one aged 18 to 29 years and the other aged 30 to 40 years. Blood was collected at multiple timepoints before and after primary and secondary immunization, and bulk PBMC replicates and cell subsets were isolated.

Broad study findings and their caveats: Because only a couple of donors were included in the study, the extent to which the findings can be generalized is limited. After the booster, most clones that had expanded after primary vaccination were detected again (over 95% of CD4 and around nine tenths of CD8), suggesting broad maintenance of memory. FACS-sorted repertoires could contain abundant contaminating clonotypes from the bulk population, so computational filtering was required. The secondary T-cell response was found to be weaker but faster than the primary response, with a peak reached on day 5 rather than on day 15. A small share of clonotypes was detected in both CD4 and CD8 compartments, with the overlap likely arising from convergent recombination.

This clonotype was seen at least ten times. Its antigen is not yet known. Base qualities are not provided; no much larger clone lies one nucleotide away. TCRdb names Illumina NovaSeq 6000 as the instrument used. TCR cDNA was synthesized by 5'RACE template switching, which introduced a universal primer site and unique molecular identifiers. Priming of cDNA synthesis was performed from both the TCR alpha and TCR beta constant segments. Library amplification used two PCR steps, and the second PCR step added sample barcodes and sequencing adapters. Sequencing of libraries was done on Illumina HiSeq 2500 (2x100 bp) or NovaSeq (2x150 bp). Regarding the original processing steps: MIGEC was used to demultiplex reads and collapse the reads into UMI consensus sequences, and MiXCR was used for V(D)J alignment. Clonotypes responding to the vaccine were identified with edgeR on replicate PBMC samples, with the criteria of FDR below 0.01 and a log2 fold change above 5 up to day 15. Bulk clonotypes were assigned CD4 or CD8 identity according to which sequenced CD4 or CD8 repertoire held them at higher abundance. In TCRdb, the public reads were trimmed at Q25 with fastp and aligned with MiXCR, with productive beta chains retained. Every entry covers one CDR3 protein and lists the most common genes and DNA from its rows. These V and J calls rely on TCRdb rather than the paper's analysis. This sample comprises 200,000 to 250,000 distinct CDR3 sequences, approximately 3.2% of them detected only once. Clones ranked in the top ten supply around 3% of the sample.

The sample's treatment or condition label, decoded: live attenuated yellow fever vaccine strain. A standard Ficoll-Paque protocol was used to isolate PBMCs from peripheral blood. Dynabeads CD4 and CD8 positive selection kits were used to isolate the CD4 and CD8 T-cell fractions. RNA was extracted with TriZol from bulk PBMCs, CD4 and CD8 fractions, and dextramer-positive and dextramer-negative fractions. This specimen consisted of CD4+ T cells sorted from PBMCs, obtained 10 days after the yellow fever booster vaccination. The TCR originated in a man in his late teens or twenties who received the YFV17D yellow fever vaccine.

The CDR3 is CASSSSVADTQYF. The nucleotide sequence reads as follows: TGTGCCAGCAGTTCATCTGTTGCAGATACGCAGTATTTT. The rearrangement joined TRBV28 to TRBJ2-3, with the D gene not confidently named. CDR1 MDHEN and CDR2 SYDVKM were looked up in the germline V gene. The CDR3, cysteine through phenylalanine, is 13 amino acids long. The DNA shown is the 39-base CDR3, in frame from base 1. V loses 4 bases of germline sequence and J loses 4 bases, and the interval between the two ends is 9 bases.